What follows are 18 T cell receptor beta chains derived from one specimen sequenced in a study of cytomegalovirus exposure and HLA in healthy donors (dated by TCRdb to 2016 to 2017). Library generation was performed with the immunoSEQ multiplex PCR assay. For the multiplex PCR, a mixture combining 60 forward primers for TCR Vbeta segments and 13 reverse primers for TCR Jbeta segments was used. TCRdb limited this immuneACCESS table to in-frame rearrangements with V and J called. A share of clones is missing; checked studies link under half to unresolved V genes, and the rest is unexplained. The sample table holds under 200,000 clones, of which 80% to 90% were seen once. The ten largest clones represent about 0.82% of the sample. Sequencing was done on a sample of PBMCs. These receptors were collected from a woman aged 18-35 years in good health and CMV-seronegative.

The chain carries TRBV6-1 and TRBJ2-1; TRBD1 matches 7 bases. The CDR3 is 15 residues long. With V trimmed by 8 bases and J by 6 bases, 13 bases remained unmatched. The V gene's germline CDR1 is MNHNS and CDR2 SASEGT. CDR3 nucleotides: TGTGCCAGCGTCCGCTGGGACAGAGGTTCCAATGAGCAGTTCTTC. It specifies CASVRWDRGSNEQFF.

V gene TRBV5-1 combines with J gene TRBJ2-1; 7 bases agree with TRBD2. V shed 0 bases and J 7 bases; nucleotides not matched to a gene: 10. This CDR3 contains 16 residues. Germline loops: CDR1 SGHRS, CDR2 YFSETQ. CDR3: CASSLGPAGLENEQFF. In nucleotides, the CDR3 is TGCGCCAGCAGCTTGGGTCCAGCGGGATTGGAAAATGAGCAGTTCTTC.

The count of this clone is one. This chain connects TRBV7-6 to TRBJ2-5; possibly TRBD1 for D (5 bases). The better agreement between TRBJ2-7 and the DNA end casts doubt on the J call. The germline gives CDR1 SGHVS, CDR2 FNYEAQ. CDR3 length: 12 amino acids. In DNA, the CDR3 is TGTGCCAGCAGCTTAACAGGCTACGAGCAGTACTTC. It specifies CASSLTGYEQYF.

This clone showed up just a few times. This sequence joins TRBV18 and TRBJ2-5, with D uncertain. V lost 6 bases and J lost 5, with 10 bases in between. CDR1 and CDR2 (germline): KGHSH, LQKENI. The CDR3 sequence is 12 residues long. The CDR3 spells CASSSSEETQYF. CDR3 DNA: TGTGCCAGCTCTTCATCCGAGGAGACCCAGTACTTC.

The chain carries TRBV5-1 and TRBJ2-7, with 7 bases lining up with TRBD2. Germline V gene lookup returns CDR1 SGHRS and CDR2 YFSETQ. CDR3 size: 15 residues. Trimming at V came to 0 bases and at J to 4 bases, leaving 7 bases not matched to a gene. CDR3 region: CASSLDSLGGYEQYF. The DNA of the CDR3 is TGCGCCAGCAGCTTGGATTCGCTCGGGGGGTACGAGCAGTACTTC.

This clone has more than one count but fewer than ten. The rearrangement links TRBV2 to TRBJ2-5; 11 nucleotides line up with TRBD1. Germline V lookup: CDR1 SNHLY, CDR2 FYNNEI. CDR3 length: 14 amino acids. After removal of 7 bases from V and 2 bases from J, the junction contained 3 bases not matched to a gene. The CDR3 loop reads CASNRDRGQETQYF. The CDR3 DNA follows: TGTGCCAGCAACCGGGACAGGGGGCAAGAGACCCAGTACTTC.

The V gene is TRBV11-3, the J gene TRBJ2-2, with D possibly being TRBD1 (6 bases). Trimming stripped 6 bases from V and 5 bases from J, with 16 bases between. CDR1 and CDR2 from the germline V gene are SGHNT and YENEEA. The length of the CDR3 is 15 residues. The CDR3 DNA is TGTGCCAGCAGGCGGCCGGGACAAGAGACCGGGGAGCTGTTTTTT. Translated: CASRRPGQETGELFF.

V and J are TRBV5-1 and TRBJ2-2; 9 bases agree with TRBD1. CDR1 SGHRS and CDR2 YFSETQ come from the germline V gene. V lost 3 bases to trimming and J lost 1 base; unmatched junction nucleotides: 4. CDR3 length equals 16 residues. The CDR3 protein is CASSSRTGENTGELFF. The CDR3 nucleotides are TGCGCCAGCAGCTCAAGGACAGGGGAGAACACCGGGGAGCTGTTTTTT.

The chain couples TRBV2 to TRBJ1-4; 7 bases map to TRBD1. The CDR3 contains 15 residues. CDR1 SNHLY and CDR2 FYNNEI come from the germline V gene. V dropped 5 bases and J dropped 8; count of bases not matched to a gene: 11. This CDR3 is CASSPISGGREKLFF. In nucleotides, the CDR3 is TGTGCCAGCAGTCCCATCTCAGGGGGTCGCGAAAAACTGTTTTTT.

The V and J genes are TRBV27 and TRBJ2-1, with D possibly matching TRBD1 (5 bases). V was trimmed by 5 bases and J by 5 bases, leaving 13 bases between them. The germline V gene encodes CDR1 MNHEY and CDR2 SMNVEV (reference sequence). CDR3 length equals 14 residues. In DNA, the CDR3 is TGTGCCAGCAGTCAGATTATAGGGGACAATGAGCAGTTCTTC. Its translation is CASSQIIGDNEQFF.

CDR3 amino acids: CASSPSRTGVPEQFF. In nucleotides, the CDR3 is TGTGCCAGCAGCCCTTCACGGACAGGGGTTCCTGAGCAGTTCTTC. The V call is TRBV28, the J call TRBJ2-1; 9 positions match TRBD1. Germline values: CDR1 MDHEN, CDR2 SYDVKM. The CDR3 contains 15 residues. J was trimmed by 9 bases and V by 6 bases; bases with no gene match: 12.

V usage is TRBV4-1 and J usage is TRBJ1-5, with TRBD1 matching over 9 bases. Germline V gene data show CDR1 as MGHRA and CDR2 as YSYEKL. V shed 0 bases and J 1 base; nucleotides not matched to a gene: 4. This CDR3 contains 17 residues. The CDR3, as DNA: TGCGCCAGCAGCCAAGACCCCGGACAGGGGAGCAATCAGCCCCAGCATTTT. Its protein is CASSQDPGQGSNQPQHF.

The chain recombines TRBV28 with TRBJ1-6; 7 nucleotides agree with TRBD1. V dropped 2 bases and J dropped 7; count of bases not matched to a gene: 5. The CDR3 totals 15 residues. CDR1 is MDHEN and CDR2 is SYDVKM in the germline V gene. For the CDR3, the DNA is TGTGCCAGCAGTTTACCCGACAGGGTGAATTCACCCCTCCACTTT. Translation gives CASSLPDRVNSPLHF.

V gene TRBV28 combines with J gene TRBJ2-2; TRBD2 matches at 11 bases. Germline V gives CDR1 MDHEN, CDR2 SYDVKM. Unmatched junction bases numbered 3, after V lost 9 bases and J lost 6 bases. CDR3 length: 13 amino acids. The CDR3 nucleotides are TGTGCCAGTGAACTAGCGGGAGCCGGGGAGCTGTTTTTT. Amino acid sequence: CASELAGAGELFF.

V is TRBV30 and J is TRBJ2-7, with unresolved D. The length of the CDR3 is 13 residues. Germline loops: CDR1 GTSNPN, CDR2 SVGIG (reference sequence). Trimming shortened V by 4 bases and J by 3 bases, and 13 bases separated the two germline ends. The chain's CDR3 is CAWTDGAFYEQYF. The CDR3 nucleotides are TGTGCCTGGACTGACGGAGCATTCTACGAGCAGTACTTC.

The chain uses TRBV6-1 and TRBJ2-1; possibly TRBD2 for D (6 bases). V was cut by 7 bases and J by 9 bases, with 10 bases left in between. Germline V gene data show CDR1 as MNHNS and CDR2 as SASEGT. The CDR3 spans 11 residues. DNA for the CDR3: TGTGCCAGCAAGACGGGAGCTGAGCAGTTCTTC. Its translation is CASKTGAEQFF.

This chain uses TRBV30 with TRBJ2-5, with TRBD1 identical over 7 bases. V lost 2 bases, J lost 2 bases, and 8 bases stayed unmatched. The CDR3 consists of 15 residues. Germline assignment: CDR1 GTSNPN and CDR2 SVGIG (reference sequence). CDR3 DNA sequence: TGTGCCTGGAGTTCCGGGACAGCGATACAAGAGACCCAGTACTTC. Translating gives CAWSSGTAIQETQYF.

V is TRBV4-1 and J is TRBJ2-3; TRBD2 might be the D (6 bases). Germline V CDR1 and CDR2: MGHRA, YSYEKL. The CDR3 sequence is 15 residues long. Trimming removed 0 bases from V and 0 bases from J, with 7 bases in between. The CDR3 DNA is TGCGCCAGCAGCCAAGAGCGGGACAGCACAGATACGCAGTATTTT. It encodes CASSQERDSTDTQYF.